This T cell receptor beta chain was sequenced for a study of human T cells and chemical hapten exposure. TCRdb analysed the RACE reads with MiXCR anew, one entry per CDR3 protein. The sample carries 95,000 to 150,000 distinct CDR3 sequences, roughly 12% recorded once. The time point denotes: patch test 3, about 24 weeks after DPC sensitization. Treatment noted: therapeutic diphenylcyclopropenone sensitization with weekly scalp DPC. In this sample, this clonotype turned up a few times. J lost 6 bases, V lost 6 bases, and 7 bases had no gene match. There are 14 residues in the CDR3. CDR1 and CDR2 from the germline V gene are MNHEY and SMNVEV (reference sequence).

This sequence originates from a woman aged 45-65 years with alopecia areata. Some clones in this sample may be carry-over from other donors' samples. The V and J genes are TRBV27 and TRBJ1-5; 8 bases agree with TRBD1. The starting material was whole blood, obtained in connection with sensitization to the hapten diphenylcyclopropenone (DPC). The CDR3, as DNA: TGTGCCAGCAGCCGCGACAGGGGAGGTCAGCCCCAGCATTTT. Translated, it gives CASSRDRGGQPQHF.